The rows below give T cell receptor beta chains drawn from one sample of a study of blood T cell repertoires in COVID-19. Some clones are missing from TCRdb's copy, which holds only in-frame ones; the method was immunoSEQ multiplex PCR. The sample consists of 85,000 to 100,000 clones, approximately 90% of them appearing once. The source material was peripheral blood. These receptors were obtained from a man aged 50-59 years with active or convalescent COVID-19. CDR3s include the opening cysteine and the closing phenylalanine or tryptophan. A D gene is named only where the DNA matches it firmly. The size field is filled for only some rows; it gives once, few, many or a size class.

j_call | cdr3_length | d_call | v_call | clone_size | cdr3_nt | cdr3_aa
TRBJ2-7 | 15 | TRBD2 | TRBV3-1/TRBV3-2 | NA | TGTGCCAGCAGCCCTGGGGGTAGCGGGAGCTACGAGCAGTACTTC | CASSPGGSGSYEQYF
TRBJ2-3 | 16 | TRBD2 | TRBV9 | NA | TGTGCCAGCAGCGAAACTAGCGGGGGTATAACAGATACGCAGTATTTT | CASSETSGGITDTQYF
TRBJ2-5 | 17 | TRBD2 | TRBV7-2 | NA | TGTGCCAGCAGCTTAGGGATCGGGGGGGGTCCCCAAGAGACCCAGTACTTC | CASSLGIGGGPQETQYF
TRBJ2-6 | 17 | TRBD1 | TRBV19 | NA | TGTGCCAGTAGTATCCTGGGACAGTACTCTGGGGCCAACGTCCTGACTTTC | CASSILGQYSGANVLTF
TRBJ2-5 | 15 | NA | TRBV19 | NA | TGTGCCAGTAGTATTAGCGCGGTCATGCAAGAGACCCAGTACTTC | CASSISAVMQETQYF
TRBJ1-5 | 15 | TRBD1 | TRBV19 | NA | TGTGCCAGTACCCGGGACAGGGAAGGAGGTCAGCCCCAGCATTTT | CASTRDREGGQPQHF
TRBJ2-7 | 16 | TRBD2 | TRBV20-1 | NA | TGCAGTGCTAGTCCCGCTAGCGGGGGGACCTCCTACGAGCAGTACTTC | CSASPASGGTSYEQYF
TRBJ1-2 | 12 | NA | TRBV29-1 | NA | TGCAGCGTTGAATCCGGGGGAGGTGGCTACACCTTC | CSVESGGGGYTF
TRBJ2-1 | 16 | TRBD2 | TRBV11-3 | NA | TGTGCCAGCAGCTACGGACTAGCGGGATCGTGGAATGAGCAGTTCTTC | CASSYGLAGSWNEQFF
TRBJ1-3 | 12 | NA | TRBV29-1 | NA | TGCAGCGGCGAAACCTCTGGAAACACCATATATTTT | CSGETSGNTIYF
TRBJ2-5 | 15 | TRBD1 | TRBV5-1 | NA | TGCGCCAGCAGTTACGTCGGGACAGACCAAGAGACCCAGTACTTC | CASSYVGTDQETQYF
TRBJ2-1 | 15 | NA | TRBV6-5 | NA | TGTGCCAGCAGGAACAGCGGAGGCTCATACAATGAGCAGTTCTTC | CASRNSGGSYNEQFF
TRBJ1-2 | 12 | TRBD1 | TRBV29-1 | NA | TGCAGCGTGGTAACAGGGGCCTATGGCTACACCTTC | CSVVTGAYGYTF
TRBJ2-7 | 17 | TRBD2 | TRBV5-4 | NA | TGTGCCAGCAGCTCCGGACAGGGAGCGGGAGGGCCTTACGAGCAGTACTTC | CASSSGQGAGGPYEQYF
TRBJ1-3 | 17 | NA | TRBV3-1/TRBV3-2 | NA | TGTGCCAGCAGCCAAGGGGGCCCAGGGGATCCCGGAAACACCATATATTTT | CASSQGGPGDPGNTIYF
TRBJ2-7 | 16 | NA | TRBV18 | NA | TGTGCCAGCTCACCACCGGAGGGGCCTTACTTATACGAGCAGTACTTC | CASSPPEGPYLYEQYF
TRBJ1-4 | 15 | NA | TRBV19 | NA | TGTGCCAGCCGAAATTCAGGGACAACTAATGAAAAACTGTTTTTT | CASRNSGTTNEKLFF
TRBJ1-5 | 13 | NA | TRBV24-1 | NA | TGTGCCACCAGTGGACAGCACAATCAGCCCCAGCATTTT | CATSGQHNQPQHF
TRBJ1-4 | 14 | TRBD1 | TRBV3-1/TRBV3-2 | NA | TGTGCCAGCAGCCAAGAATTAGGCGGGGGACAGGTCTTTTTT | CASSQELGGGQVFF
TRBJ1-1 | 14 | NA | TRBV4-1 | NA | TGCGCCAGCAGCCAGCCGGGACATAACACTGAAGCTTTCTTT | CASSQPGHNTEAFF
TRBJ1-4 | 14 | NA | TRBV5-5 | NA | TGTGCCAGCACCCCAGGAACCAATAATGAAAAACTGTTTTTT | CASTPGTNNEKLFF
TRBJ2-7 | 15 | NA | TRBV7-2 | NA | TGTGCCAGCAGTCCACAGGGAGGGGGCTCCTACGAGCAGTACTTC | CASSPQGGGSYEQYF
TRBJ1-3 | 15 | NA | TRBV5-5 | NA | TGTGCCAGCAGCTTCGACAGCAACTCTGGAAACACCATATATTTT | CASSFDSNSGNTIYF
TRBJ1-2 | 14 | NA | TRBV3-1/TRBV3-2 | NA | TGTGCCAGCAGCCCCCGTACAGCCGTCTATGGCTACACCTTC | CASSPRTAVYGYTF
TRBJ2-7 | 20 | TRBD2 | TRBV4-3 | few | TGCGCCAGCAGCCCACGGACGGGGGCTGGACTAGCGGCGAGCGGCCACGAGCAGTACTTC | CASSPRTGAGLAASGHEQYF
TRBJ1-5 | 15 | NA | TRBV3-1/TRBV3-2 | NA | TGTGCCAGCAGCCAAGTTCCGGGGATCGGACAGCCCCAGCATTTT | CASSQVPGIGQPQHF
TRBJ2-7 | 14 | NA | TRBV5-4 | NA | TGTGCCAGCAGCTTATACATGACAACCTACGAGCAGTACTTC | CASSLYMTTYEQYF
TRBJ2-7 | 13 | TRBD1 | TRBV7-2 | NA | TGTGCCAGCAGACACAGGGGCACCTACGAGCAGTACTTC | CASRHRGTYEQYF
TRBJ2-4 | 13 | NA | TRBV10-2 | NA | TGCGCCAGCACAGTCGCAGGAAAAAACATTCAGTACTTC | CASTVAGKNIQYF
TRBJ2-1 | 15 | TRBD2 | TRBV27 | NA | TGTGCCAGCAGGACACCGGGACTAGTTCTGGGTGAGCAGTTCTTC | CASRTPGLVLGEQFF
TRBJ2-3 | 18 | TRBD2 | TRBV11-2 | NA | TGTGCCAGCAGCTTAGATAGGGGACTAGACGGTCTCACGGGTACGCAGTATTTT | CASSLDRGLDGLTGTQYF
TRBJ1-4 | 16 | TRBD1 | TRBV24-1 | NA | TGTGCCACCAGTGAGACCCCTACAGGGGATAATGAAAAACTGTTTTTT | CATSETPTGDNEKLFF
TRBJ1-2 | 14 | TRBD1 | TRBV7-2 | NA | TGTGCCAGCAGCACCTACAGGGGCAATGATGGCTACACCTTC | CASSTYRGNDGYTF
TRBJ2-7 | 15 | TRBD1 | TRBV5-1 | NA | TGCGCCAGCAGCCCGAGCCCAGGGACAGGGTACGAGCAGTACTTC | CASSPSPGTGYEQYF
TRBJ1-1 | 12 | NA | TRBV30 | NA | TGTGCCTGGAAGGGCGCAGGGTATCGGGCTTTCTTT | CAWKGAGYRAFF
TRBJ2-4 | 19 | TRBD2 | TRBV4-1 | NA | TGCGCCAGCAGCCGAGAACTAGCGGGAGCGCCCGGTAACGAGAACATTCAGTACTTC | CASSRELAGAPGNENIQYF
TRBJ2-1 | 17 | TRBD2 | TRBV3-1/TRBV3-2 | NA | TGTGCCAGCAGCCAAGAGACTAGCGGGAGGACCTACAATGAGCAGTTCTTC | CASSQETSGRTYNEQFF